What follows are 3 T cell receptor beta chains derived from one specimen sequenced in a study of T cell responses to AZD1222 COVID-19 vaccine. Assay: immunoSEQ multiplex PCR; the TCRdb copy retains only in-frame clones and omits some. The sample consists of about 140,000 clones, 75% to 95% of them appearing once. The sequencing here drew on peripheral blood, taken on day 0 of AZD1222 vaccination. These receptors all stem from an adult in good health.

This sequence joins TRBV6-5 and TRBJ1-1, with D perhaps TRBD1 (6 bases). V was trimmed by 0 bases and J by 4 bases, leaving 9 bases between them. From germline, CDR1 is MNHEY and CDR2 SVGAGI. This CDR3 is 14 amino acids long. In DNA, the CDR3 is TGTGCCAGCAGTTACTCGTCCAGGGGCACTGAAGCTTTCTTT. Amino acids: CASSYSSRGTEAFF.

The chain employs TRBV28 and TRBJ1-1; D remains ambiguous. Looked up from germline, CDR1 is MDHEN and CDR2 is SYDVKM. V was pared by 2 bases and J by 1 base, with 8 bases between. The CDR3 loop spans 14 amino acids. CDR3 loop: CASSLVVRNTEAFF. CDR3 DNA: TGTGCCAGCAGTTTAGTGGTCAGGAACACTGAAGCTTTCTTT.

J is TRBJ1-4 and V is TRBV11-1; D is ambiguous. V was clipped by 4 bases and J by 0 bases, with 12 bases between them. CDR1 is SGHAT, CDR2 FQDESV, per germline (reference sequence). The CDR3 totals 16 residues. CDR3 sequence reads: CASSSGVQATNEKLFF. In DNA form, the CDR3 reads TGTGCCAGCAGCTCCGGAGTTCAGGCAACTAATGAAAAACTGTTTTTT. Variable domain in full (rest from reference TRBV11-1 and TRBJ1-4): EAEVAQSPRYKITEKSQAVAFWCDPISGHATLYWYRQILGQGPELLVQFQDESVVDDSQLPKDRFSAERLKGVDSTLKIQPAELGDSAMYLCASSSGVQATNEKLFFGSGTQLSVL.